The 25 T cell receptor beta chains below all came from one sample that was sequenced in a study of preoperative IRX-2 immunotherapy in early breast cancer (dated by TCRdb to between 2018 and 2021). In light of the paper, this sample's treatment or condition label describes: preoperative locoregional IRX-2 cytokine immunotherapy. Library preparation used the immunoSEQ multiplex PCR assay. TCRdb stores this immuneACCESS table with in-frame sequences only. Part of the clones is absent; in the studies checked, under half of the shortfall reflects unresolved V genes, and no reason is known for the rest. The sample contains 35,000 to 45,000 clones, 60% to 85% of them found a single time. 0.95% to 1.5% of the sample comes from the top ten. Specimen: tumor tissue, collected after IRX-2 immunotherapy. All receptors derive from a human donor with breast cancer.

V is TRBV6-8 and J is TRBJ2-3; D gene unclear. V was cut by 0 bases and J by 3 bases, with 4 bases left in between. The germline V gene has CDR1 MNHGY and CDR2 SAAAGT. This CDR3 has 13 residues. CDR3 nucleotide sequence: TGTGCCAGCAGTTACTCGTGGACAGATACGCAGTATTTT. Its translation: CASSYSWTDTQYF.

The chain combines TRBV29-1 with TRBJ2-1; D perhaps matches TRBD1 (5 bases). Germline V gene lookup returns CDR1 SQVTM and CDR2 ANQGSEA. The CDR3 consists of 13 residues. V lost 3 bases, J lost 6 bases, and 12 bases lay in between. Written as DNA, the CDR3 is TGCAGCGTTGAGCCCACAGGATCCAATGAGCAGTTCTTC. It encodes CSVEPTGSNEQFF.

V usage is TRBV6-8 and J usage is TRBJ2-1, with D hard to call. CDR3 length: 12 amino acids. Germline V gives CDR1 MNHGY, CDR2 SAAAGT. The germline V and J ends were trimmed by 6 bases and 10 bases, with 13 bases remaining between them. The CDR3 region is CASSPSPVEQFF. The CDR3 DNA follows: TGTGCCAGCAGCCCGTCGCCTGTAGAGCAGTTCTTC.

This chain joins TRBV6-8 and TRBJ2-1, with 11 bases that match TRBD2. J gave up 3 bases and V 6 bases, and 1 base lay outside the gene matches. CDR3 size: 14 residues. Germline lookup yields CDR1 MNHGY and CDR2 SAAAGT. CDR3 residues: CASRLAGVYNEQFF. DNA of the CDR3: TGTGCCAGCAGACTAGCGGGAGTCTACAATGAGCAGTTCTTC.

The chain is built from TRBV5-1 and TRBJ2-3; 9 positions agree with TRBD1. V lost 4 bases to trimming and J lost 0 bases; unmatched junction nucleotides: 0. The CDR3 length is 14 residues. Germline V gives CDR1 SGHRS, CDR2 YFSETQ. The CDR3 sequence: CASSGQGSTDTQYF. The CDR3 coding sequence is TGCGCCAGCAGCGGACAGGGGAGCACAGATACGCAGTATTTT.

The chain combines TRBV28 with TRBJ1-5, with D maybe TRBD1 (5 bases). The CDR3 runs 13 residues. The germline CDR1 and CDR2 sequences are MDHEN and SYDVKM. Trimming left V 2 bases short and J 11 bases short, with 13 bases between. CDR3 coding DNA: TGTGCCAGCAGTTTAGTGGGGCTATGGGCCCAGCATTTT. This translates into CASSLVGLWAQHF.

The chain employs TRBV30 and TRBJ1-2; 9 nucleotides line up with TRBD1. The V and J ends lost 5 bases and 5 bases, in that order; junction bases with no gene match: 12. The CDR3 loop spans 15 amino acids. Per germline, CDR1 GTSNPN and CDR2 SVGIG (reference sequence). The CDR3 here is CAWSPGQGYRYGYTF. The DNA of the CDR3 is TGTGCCTGGTCGCCGGGACAGGGATATCGGTATGGCTACACCTTC. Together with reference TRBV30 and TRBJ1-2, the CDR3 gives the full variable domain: SQTIHQWPATLVQPVGSPLSLECTVEGTSNPNLYWYRQAAGRGLQLLFYSVGIGQISSEVPQNLSASRPQDRQFILSSKKLLLSDSGFYLCAWSPGQGYRYGYTFGSGTRLTVV.

The CDR3 is CASSLTIGVGMNTEAFF. The CDR3 bases are TGTGCCAGCAGTTTAACTATCGGGGTTGGGATGAACACTGAAGCTTTCTTT. The rearrangement links TRBV28 to TRBJ1-1; D remains unclear. Trimming cost V 2 bases and J 0 bases, with 16 bases left between them. The CDR3 consists of 17 residues. Germline V gives CDR1 MDHEN, CDR2 SYDVKM.

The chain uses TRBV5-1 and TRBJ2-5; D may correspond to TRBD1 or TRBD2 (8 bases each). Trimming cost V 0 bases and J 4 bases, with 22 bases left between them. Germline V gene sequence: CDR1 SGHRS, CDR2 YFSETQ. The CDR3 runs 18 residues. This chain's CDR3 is CASSLASDRARGGETQYF. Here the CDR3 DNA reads TGCGCCAGCAGCTTGGCATCGGACAGGGCCCGGGGGGGAGAGACCCAGTACTTC.

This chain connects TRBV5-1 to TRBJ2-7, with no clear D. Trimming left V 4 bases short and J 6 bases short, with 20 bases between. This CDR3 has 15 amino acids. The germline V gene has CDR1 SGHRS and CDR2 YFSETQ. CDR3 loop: CASSQTLGLVREQYF. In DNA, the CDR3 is TGCGCCAGCAGCCAGACCCTGGGCCTTGTGCGCGAGCAGTACTTC. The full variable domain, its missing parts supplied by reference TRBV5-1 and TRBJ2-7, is KAGVTQTPRYLIKTRGQQVTLSCSPISGHRSVSWYQQTPGQGLQFLFEYFSETQRNKGNFPGRFSGRQFSNSRSEMNVSTLELGDSALYLCASSQTLGLVREQYFGPGTRLTVT.

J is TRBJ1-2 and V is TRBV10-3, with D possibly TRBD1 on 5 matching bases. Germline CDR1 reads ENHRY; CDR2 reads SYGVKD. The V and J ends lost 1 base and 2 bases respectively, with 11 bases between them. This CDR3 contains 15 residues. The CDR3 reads CAISELGGRNYGYTF. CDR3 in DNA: TGTGCCATCAGTGAGTTGGGGGGGAGAAACTATGGCTACACCTTC.

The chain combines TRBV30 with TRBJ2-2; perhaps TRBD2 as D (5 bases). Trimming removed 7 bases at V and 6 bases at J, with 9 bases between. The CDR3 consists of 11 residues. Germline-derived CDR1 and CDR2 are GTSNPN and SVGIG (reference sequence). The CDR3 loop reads CASARAGELFF. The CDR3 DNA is TGTGCCTCGGCGCGGGCCGGGGAGCTGTTTTTT.

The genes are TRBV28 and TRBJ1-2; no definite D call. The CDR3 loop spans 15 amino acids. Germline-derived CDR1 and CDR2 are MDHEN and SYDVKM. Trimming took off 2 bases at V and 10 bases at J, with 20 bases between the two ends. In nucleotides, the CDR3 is TGTGCCAGCAGTTTAGGTTATGGCAGGAATTTCCACTACACCTTC. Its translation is CASSLGYGRNFHYTF.

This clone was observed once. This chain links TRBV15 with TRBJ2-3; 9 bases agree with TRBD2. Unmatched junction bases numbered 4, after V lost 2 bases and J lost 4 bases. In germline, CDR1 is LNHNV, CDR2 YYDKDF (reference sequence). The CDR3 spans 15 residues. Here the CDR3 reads CATSRPGTSPDTQYF. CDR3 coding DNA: TGTGCCACCAGCAGACCAGGGACTAGCCCAGATACGCAGTATTTT.

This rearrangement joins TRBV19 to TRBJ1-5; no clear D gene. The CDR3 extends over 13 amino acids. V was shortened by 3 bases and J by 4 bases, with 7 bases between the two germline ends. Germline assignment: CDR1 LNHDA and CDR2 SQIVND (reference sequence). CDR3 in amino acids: CASSMSGNQPQHF. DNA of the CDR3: TGTGCCAGTAGTATGAGCGGGAATCAGCCCCAGCATTTT.

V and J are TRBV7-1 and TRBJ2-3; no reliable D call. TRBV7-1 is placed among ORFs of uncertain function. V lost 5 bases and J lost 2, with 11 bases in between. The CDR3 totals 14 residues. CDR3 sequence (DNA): TGTGCCAGCAGCCAAGGGTGGGTCACAGATACGCAGTATTTT. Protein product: CASSQGWVTDTQYF.

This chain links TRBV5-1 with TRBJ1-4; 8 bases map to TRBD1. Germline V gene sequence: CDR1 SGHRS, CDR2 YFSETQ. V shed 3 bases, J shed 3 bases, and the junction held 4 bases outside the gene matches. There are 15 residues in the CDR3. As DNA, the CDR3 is TGCGCCAGCAGCTCGACAGGGGAGGCTAATGAAAAACTGTTTTTT. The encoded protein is CASSSTGEANEKLFF.

This chain's CDR3 is CASSSGQALNTEAFF. The CDR3 nucleotides read TGCGCCAGCAGCTCCGGACAGGCGCTGAACACTGAAGCTTTCTTT. The chain employs TRBV5-1 and TRBJ1-1, with TRBD1 matching 7 bases. The V gene end was trimmed by 3 bases and the J gene end by 0 bases; junction bases not matched to a gene: 5. Germline V gene lookup returns CDR1 SGHRS and CDR2 YFSETQ. The CDR3 consists of 15 residues.

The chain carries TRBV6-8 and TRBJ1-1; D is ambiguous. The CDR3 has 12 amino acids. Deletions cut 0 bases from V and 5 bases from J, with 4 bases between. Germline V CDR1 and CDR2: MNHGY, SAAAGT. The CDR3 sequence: CASSYSETEAFF. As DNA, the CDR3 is TGTGCCAGCAGTTACTCGGAAACTGAAGCTTTCTTT.

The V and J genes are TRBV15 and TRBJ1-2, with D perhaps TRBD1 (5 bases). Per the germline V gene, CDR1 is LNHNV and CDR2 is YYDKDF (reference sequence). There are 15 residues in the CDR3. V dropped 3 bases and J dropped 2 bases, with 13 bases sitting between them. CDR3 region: CATSSQGRGNYGYTF. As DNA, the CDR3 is TGTGCCACCAGCAGTCAGGGAAGGGGAAACTATGGCTACACCTTC. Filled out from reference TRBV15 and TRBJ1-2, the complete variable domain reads DAMVIQNPRYQVTQFGKPVTLSCSQTLNHNVMYWYQQKSSQAPKLLFHYYDKDFNNEADTPDNFQSRRPNTSFCFLDIRSPGLGDTAMYLCATSSQGRGNYGYTFGSGTRLTVV.

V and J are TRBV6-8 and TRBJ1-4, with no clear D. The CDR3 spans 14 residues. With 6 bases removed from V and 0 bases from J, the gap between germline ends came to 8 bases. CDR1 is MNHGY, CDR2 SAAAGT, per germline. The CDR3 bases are TGTGCCAGCAGCGATACGGCAACTAATGAAAAACTGTTTTTT. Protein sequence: CASSDTATNEKLFF.

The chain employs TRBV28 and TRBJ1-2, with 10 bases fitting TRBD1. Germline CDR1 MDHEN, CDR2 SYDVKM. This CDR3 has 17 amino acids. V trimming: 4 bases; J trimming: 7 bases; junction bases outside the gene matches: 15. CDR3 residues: CASSSPASGQGRSGYTF. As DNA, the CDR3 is TGTGCCAGCAGTTCCCCGGCGTCGGGACAGGGGAGGAGTGGCTACACCTTC.

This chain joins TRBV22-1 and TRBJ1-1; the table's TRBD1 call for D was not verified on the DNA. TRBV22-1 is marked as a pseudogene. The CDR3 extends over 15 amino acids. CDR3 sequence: CASTPQGNVNTEAFF. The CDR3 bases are TGTGCCAGTACCCCGCAGGGTAATGTGAACACTGAAGCTTTCTTT.

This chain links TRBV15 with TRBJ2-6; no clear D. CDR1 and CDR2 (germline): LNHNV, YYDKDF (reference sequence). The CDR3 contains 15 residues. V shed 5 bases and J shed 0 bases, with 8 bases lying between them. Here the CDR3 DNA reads TGTGCCACCAGCCTAATAGCCTCTGGGGCCAACGTCCTGACTTTC. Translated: CATSLIASGANVLTF.

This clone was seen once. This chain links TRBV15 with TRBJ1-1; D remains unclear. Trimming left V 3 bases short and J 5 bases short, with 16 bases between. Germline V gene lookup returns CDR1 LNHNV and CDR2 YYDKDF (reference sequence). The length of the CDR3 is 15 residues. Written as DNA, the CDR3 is TGTGCCACCAGCAGGGTGGGAGGGATCGGTACTGAAGCTTTCTTT. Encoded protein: CATSRVGGIGTEAFF.